This TCR beta chain was recovered during a study of T cell changes during pregnancy in multiple sclerosis. This CDR3 contains 15 residues. With 7 bases clipped from V and 2 bases from J, the junction kept 10 bases outside the gene matches. Germline V lookup: CDR1 SEHNR, CDR2 FQNEAQ (reference sequence). Sequenced by immunoSEQ multiplex PCR; TCRdb stores in-frame clones only, minus some. The table lists about 53,000 clones, around nine tenths of them singletons, with 2.5% to 3.5% in the top ten. The chain has TRBV7-9 and TRBJ2-5; TRBD1 aligns across 7 bases. Sequenced here: CD8+ T cells from peripheral blood mononuclear cells, sampled before pregnancy. The TCR sequence derives from a female donor with multiple sclerosis, enrolled in a pregnancy study. CDR3 region: CASTRHPGQQETQYF. The CDR3 DNA reads as TGTGCCAGCACCAGACACCCGGGACAGCAAGAGACCCAGTACTTC.